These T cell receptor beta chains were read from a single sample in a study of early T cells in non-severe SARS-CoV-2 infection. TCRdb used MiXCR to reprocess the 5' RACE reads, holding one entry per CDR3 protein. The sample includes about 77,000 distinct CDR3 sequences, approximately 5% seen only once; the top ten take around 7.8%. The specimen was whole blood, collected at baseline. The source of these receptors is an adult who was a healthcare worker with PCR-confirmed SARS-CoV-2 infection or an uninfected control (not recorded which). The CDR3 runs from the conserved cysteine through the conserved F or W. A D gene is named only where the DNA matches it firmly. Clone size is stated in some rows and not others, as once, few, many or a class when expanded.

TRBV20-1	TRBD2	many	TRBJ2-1	TGCAGTGCTCTCGGCGGGAGACTGTCCTACAATGAGCAGTTCTTC	CSALGGRLSYNEQFF
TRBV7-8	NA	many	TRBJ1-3	TGTGCCAGCAGCCTTCGACGGGCTGATGTTCTCGGAAACACCATATATTTT	CASSLRRADVLGNTIYF
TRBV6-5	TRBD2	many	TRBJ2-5	TGTGCCAGCAGTTACTCCTATCGGCTAGCGGGGGACCAAGAGACCCAGTACTTC	CASSYSYRLAGDQETQYF
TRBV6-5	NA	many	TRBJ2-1	TGTGCCAGCAGTGGACCGCTCCGCGAGCAGTTCTTC	CASSGPLREQFF
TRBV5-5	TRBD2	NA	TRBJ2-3	TGTGCCAGCAGCTTGGGACTAGCGGCAGGGGAGGATACGCAGTATTTT	CASSLGLAAGEDTQYF
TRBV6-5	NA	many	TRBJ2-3	TGTGCCAGCAGATCCGGCCGGTTTGCTACGCAGTATTTT	CASRSGRFATQYF
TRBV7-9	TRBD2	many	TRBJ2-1	TGTGCCAGCAGCCAGAGTACTAGCGGGAAGCGGAATGAGCAGTTCTTC	CASSQSTSGKRNEQFF
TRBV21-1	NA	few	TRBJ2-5	TGTGCCAGCAGCACTCCCGCGGGGAACATCCAGGATCAAGAGACCCAGTACTTC	CASSTPAGNIQDQETQYF
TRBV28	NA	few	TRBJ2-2	TGTGCCAGCAGCCCCGATACCCACGGGGGCACCGGGGAGCTGTTTTTT	CASSPDTHGGTGELFF
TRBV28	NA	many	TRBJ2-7	TGTGCCAGCGCGAAGAGAGGGAATCACTACGAGCAGTACTTC	CASAKRGNHYEQYF
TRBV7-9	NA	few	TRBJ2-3	TGTGCCAGCAGCTCCTGGGGCGATACGCAGTATTTT	CASSSWGDTQYF
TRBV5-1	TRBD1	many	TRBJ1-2	TGCGCCAGCAGCTTGACAGGGGGCGCCGTCTATGGCTACACCTTC	CASSLTGGAVYGYTF
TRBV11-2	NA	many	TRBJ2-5	TGTGCCAGCAGCTTAGTCGTCTACCAAGAGACCCAGTACTTC	CASSLVVYQETQYF
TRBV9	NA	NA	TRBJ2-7	TGTGCCAGCAGCGTAGAGGCAGGGGCGGCCTACGAGCAGTACTTC	CASSVEAGAAYEQYF
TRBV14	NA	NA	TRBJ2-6	TGTGCCAGCAGCCCCGGTAGGGCCTTGGGGGCCAACGTCCTGACTTTC	CASSPGRALGANVLTF
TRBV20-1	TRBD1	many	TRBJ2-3	TGCAGTGCTAGAGATCTACAGGGGGCCCCAGATACGCAGTATTTT	CSARDLQGAPDTQYF
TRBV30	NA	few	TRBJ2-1	TGTGCCTGGAGACAAGATCAGGGTTATGAGCAGTTCTTC	CAWRQDQGYEQFF
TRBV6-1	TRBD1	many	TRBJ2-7	TGTGCCAGCAGTGAGCCGGGACAGGACCCTTTCTACGAGCAGTACTTC	CASSEPGQDPFYEQYF
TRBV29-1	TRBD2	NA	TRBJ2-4	TGCAGCGTTGGTCCCGGGACTAGCATCGCCAAAAACATTCAGTACTTC	CSVGPGTSIAKNIQYF
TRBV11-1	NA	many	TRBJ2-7	TGTGCCAGCAGCTTAGAAGGGGCCCCGGCTTACGAGCAGTACTTC	CASSLEGAPAYEQYF
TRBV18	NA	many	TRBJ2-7	TGTGCCAGCTCACCGTCAGAACTCTACTACGAGCAGTACTTC	CASSPSELYYEQYF
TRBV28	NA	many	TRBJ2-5	TGTGCCAGCAGGACGGGGGCGACGGTGGCCCAGTACTTC	CASRTGATVAQYF
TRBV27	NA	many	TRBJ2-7	TGTGCCAGCAGTTTGCCCTCTAGTCCCGAGCAGTACTTC	CASSLPSSPEQYF
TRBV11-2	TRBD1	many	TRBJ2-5	TGTGCCAGCAGCTTACCTTGGACAGGGAAAGAGACCCAGTACTTC	CASSLPWTGKETQYF
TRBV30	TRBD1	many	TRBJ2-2	TGTGCCTGGGCTTGGGACAGGAACACCGGGGAGCTGTTTTTT	CAWAWDRNTGELFF
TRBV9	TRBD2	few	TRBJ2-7	TGTGCCAGCAGCCCGACCGGACTAGCGGAATACTACGAGCAGTACTTC	CASSPTGLAEYYEQYF
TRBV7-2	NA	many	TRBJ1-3	TGTGCCAGCAGCTCCATGGGGGCTGGAAACACCATATATTTT	CASSSMGAGNTIYF
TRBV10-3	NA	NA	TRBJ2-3	TGTGCCATCAGTGAGGATAAAAGGGCAGATACGCAGTATTTT	CAISEDKRADTQYF
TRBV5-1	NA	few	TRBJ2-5	TGCGCCAGCAGCTTGGGACTGGAGACCCAGTACTTC	CASSLGLETQYF
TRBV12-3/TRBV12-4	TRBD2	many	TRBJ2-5	TGTGCCAGCAGTTTACTAGCGGCTAACCAAGAGACCCAGTACTTC	CASSLLAANQETQYF
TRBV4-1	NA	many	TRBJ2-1	TGCGCCAGCAGCCAAGGAGCGCAGGAGTACAACAATGAGCAGTTCTTC	CASSQGAQEYNNEQFF
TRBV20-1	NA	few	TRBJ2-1	TGCAGTGCTAGAGACTCCCCCGGGCGGCTATACAATGAGCAGTTCTTC	CSARDSPGRLYNEQFF
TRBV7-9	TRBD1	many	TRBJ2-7	TGTGCCAGCAGCTTACTTGGACAGGACTCCTACGAGCAGTACTTC	CASSLLGQDSYEQYF
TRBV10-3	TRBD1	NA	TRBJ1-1	TGTGCCATCAGTTCACAGGGGGCCAGAAGCACTGAAGCTTTCTTT	CAISSQGARSTEAFF
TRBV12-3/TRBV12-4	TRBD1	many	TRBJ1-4	TGTGCCAGCAGTCCGGGACAGGGGGGAGAAAAACTGTTTTTT	CASSPGQGGEKLFF
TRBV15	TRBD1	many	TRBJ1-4	TGTGCCACCAGCGAACAGGGGGCGCCCGATGAAAAACTGTTTTTT	CATSEQGAPDEKLFF
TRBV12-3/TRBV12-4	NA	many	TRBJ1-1	TGTGCCAGCAGTTTACTTGGGACAAACACTGAAGCTTTCTTT	CASSLLGTNTEAFF
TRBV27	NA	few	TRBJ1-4	TGTGCCAGCAGTTTAACCGCCAGGGGAGATGAAAAACTGTTTTTT	CASSLTARGDEKLFF
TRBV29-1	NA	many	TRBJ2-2	TGCAGCGTGGCGCCAGGGGTCACCGGGGAGCTGTTTTTT	CSVAPGVTGELFF
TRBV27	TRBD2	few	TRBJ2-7	TGTGCCAGCAGCCACTTTGGAGCGGGAGGGCCCCGCCCCTTCAGTCCGTACTTC	CASSHFGAGGPRPFSPYF
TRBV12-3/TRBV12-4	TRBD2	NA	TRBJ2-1	TGTGCCAGCAGTTTACTCCTAGCGGGAAACAATGAGCAGTTCTTC	CASSLLLAGNNEQFF
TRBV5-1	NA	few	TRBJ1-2	TGCGCCAGCAGCTTTGAGGCTCGAGGTGGCTACACCTTC	CASSFEARGGYTF
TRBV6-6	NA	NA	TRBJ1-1	TGTGCCAGCAGTGGAGGGGGGGCAGCTTTCTTT	CASSGGGAAFF
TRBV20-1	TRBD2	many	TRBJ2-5	TGCAGTGCCATGAGACAAGCGGGAGGGCCTCAGACCCAGTACTTC	CSAMRQAGGPQTQYF
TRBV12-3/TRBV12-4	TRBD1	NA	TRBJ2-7	TGTGCCAGCAGTTCCCAGCCGGGACAGGGTTCCTACGAGCAGTACTTC	CASSSQPGQGSYEQYF
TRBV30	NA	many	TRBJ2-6	TGTGCCTGGAGCCGGGGGCTCTCTGGGGCCAACGTCCTGACTTTC	CAWSRGLSGANVLTF
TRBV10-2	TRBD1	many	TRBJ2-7	TGCGCCACCGCGGGACAGGGAATCTACGAGCAGTACTTC	CATAGQGIYEQYF
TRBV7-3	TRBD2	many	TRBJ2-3	TGTGCCAGCAGCCGATTGGGGACTAGTGCAGGGGATACGCAGTATTTT	CASSRLGTSAGDTQYF
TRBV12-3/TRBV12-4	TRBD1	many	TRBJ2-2	TGTGCCAGCAGTTTAACAGGGGTAGTGACCGGGGAGCTGTTTTTT	CASSLTGVVTGELFF
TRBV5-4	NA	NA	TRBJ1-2	TGTGCCAGCAGCTTGGAGGGCAGGACAGTAAGCTACACCTTC	CASSLEGRTVSYTF
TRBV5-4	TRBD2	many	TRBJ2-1	TGTGCCAGCAGCTTGGAGCGGGGGAGATACAATGAGCAGTTCTTC	CASSLERGRYNEQFF